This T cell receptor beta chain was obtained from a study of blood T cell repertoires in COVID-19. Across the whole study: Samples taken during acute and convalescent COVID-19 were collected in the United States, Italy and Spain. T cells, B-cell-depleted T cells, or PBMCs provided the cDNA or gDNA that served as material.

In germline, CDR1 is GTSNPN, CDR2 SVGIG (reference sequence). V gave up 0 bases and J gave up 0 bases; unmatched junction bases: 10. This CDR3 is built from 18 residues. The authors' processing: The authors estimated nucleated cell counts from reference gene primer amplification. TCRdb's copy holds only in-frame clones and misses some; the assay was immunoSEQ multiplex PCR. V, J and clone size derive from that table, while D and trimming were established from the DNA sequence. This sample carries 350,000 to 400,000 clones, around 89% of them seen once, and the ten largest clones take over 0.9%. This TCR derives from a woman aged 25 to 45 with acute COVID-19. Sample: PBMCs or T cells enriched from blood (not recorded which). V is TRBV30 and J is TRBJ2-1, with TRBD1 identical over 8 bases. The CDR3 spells CAWSVTRTGLSSYNEQFF. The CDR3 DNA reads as TGTGCCTGGAGTGTTACTCGGACAGGGCTGAGCTCCTACAATGAGCAGTTCTTC.